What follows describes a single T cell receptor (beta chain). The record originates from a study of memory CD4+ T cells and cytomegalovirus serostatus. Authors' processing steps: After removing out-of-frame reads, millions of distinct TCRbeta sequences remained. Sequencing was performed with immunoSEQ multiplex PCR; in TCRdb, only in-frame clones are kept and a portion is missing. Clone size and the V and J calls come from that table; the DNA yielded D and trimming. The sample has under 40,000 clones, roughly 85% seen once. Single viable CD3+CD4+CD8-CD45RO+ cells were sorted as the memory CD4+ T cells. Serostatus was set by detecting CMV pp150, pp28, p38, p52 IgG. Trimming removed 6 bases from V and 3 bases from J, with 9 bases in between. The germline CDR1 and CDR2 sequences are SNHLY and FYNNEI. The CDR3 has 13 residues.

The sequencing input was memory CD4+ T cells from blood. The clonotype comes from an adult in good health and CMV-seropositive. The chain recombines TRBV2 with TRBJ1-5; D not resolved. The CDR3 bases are TGTGCCAGCAGGGCGGAAAACAATCAGCCCCAGCATTTT. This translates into CASRAENNQPQHF.